This TCR beta chain was identified in a study of T cell changes during pregnancy in multiple sclerosis. TCRdb keeps only in-frame clones here, not all; method: immunoSEQ multiplex PCR. The sample yields approximately 130,000 clones, 96% seen once. The V and J ends lost 5 bases and 2 bases, in that order; junction bases with no gene match: 3. The CDR3 is made up of 17 amino acids. Germline V lookup: CDR1 SGHDN, CDR2 FVKESK. The J gene is TRBJ2-1, the V gene TRBV14; 16 positions match TRBD2. The sequencing used peripheral blood, collected after pregnancy. This clonotype originated in a female donor with multiple sclerosis, enrolled in a pregnancy study. In nucleotides, the CDR3 is TGTGCCAGCAGCACGGGACTAGCGGGAGGGCCCTACAATGAGCAGTTCTTC. This encodes CASSTGLAGGPYNEQFF.